This TCR beta chain came from a study of T cells in tuberculosis. At the level of the study: This South African cohort compared adolescents with or without latent tuberculosis against adults with active tuberculosis.

Study-wide results and caveats: Active tuberculosis patients had shorter CDR3-alpha; the beta difference was nonsignificant.

Regarding this clone: What it binds is unknown.

Repertoires were generated with immunoSEQ multiplex PCR, while TCRdb's copy carries only in-frame clones and drops some. The table includes about 33,000 clones, around 93% detected once. Tuberculin skin test and IGRA determined adolescents' latent tuberculosis status at entry. On average around 100,000 T cells per donor were immunosequenced. The clonotype comes from a donor between 10 and 35 years old with latent tuberculosis or without tuberculosis infection. Some clones in this sample may be carry-over from other donors' samples. Material: PBMCs.

The CDR3 DNA is TGTGCCAGCAGTGAAGAAGGAGCTAGCACAGATACGCAGTATTTT. The encoded protein is CASSEEGASTDTQYF. The gene calls are TRBV2 and TRBJ2-3; D remains unclear. The CDR3 is 15 amino acids. Between the trimmed V and J ends, which lost 1 base and 0 bases, there was a span of 8 bases. The germline gives CDR1 SNHLY, CDR2 FYNNEI.